This T cell receptor (beta chain) was recorded in a study of blood T cell repertoires in COVID-19. Study information: Sites across the United States, Italy and Spain contributed samples from acute and convalescent COVID-19. T cells, B-cell-depleted T cells, or PBMCs provided the cDNA or gDNA that served as material.

The CDR3 is 16 residues long. In germline, CDR1 is LGHDT, CDR2 YNNKEL (reference sequence). V lost 4 bases to trimming and J lost 5 bases; unmatched junction nucleotides: 11. This clone showed up just a few times. The authors' processing: Nucleated cell counts were estimated from reference gene primer amplification. Data came from immunoSEQ multiplex PCR; TCRdb stores just in-frame clones and leaves some out. V, J and clone size are taken as reported in that table, and D and trimming were inferred from the DNA itself. Counted here are around 47,000 clones, approximately 70% occurring once; the ten biggest clones make up 6.2%.

Sequenced material: peripheral blood. The rearrangement uses TRBV3-1 (or the pseudogene TRBV3-2) and TRBJ2-1; the match to TRBD1 covers 7 bases. This TCR derives from a man older than 75 with acute or convalescent COVID-19. In DNA form, the CDR3 reads TGTGCCAGCAGCCCCACCTTGGACAGGTTAGACAATGAGCAGTTCTTC. Translation gives CASSPTLDRLDNEQFF.